This is a list of T cell receptor beta chains from one sample in a study of regulatory T cells in long-lasting Graves disease. One entry per CDR3 protein results from TCRdb running MiXCR on the multiplex PCR reads. Among more than 300,000 distinct CDR3 sequences listed, about an eighth were seen once. These data also featured in a second study, about T cells in Graves' hyperthyroidism and ophthalmopathy.

Sequenced here: peripheral blood mononuclear cells (PBMCs), sampled at new diagnosis, from a patient treated with antithyroid drugs. The origin of the receptors is a woman between 18 and 29 years old with Graves disease. Each CDR3 is given with its conserved first and last residue. Each record gives: D gene, clone size, J gene, V gene, CDR3 DNA, CDR3 protein. The D gene is left open where the match is weak. The listing skips clone size in some rows; elsewhere it reads once, few, many or a size class.

.	.	TRBJ1-1	TRBV19	TGTGCCAGTATCCTAGGTTGGGGGAAGAACACTGAAGCTTTCTTT	CASILGWGKNTEAFF
.	many	TRBJ1-2	TRBV25-1	TGTGCCAGCAGTGAATATTACACGATGAGTGGCTACACCTTC	CASSEYYTMSGYTF
TRBD2	.	TRBJ2-3	TRBV11-3	TGTGCCAGCAGCTTACGAGGGCGGGGGGGCCCCACAGATACGCAGTATTTT	CASSLRGRGGPTDTQYF
.	few	TRBJ1-5	TRBV28	TGTGCCAGCAGTTTAGATTGGGGGCGATATCAGCCCCAGCATTTT	CASSLDWGRYQPQHF
.	.	TRBJ2-7	TRBV20-1	TGCAGTGCTAGTAGGGGGATAATGGACTCCTACGAGCAGTACTTC	CSASRGIMDSYEQYF
TRBD1	many	TRBJ1-2	TRBV2	TGTGCCGTACTGAAGACAGGGGACGCTAACTATGACTACACCTTC	CAVLKTGDANYDYTF
TRBD2	.	TRBJ2-2	TRBV10-2	TGCGCCAGCAGCCCTTTCCCTAGCGGGAGGGCCTCCGGGGAGCTGTTTTTT	CASSPFPSGRASGELFF
.	few	TRBJ1-4	TRBV4-2	TGTGCCAGCAGCCAAGATACGAGGTATAATGAAAAACTGTTTTTT	CASSQDTRYNEKLFF
TRBD1	.	TRBJ2-6	TRBV5-1	TGCGCCAGCAGCTTATTCCCCGGGACAGCCCCTGGGGCCAACGTCCTGACTTTC	CASSLFPGTAPGANVLTF
.	.	TRBJ2-2	TRBV20-1	TGCAGTGCTAGAGGGTTCAGGTTGGGTGCGAACACCGGGGAGCTGTTTTTT	CSARGFRLGANTGELFF
.	.	TRBJ2-2	TRBV28	TGTGCCAGCCTAAGAGAGGACACCGGGGAGCTGTTTTTT	CASLREDTGELFF
.	many	TRBJ2-6	TRBV13	TGTGCCAGCAGCCTCCCCGGGTGGGGGGCCAACGTCCTGACTTTC	CASSLPGWGANVLTF
.	.	TRBJ2-3	TRBV10-3	TGTGCCATCAGTGAGAGCCGACTAGTTCCAGATACGCAGTATTTT	CAISESRLVPDTQYF
.	many	TRBJ1-4	TRBV29-1	TGCAGCGTTGAAGAGGGAAGCACTAATGAAAAACTGTTTTTT	CSVEEGSTNEKLFF
TRBD2	many	TRBJ2-1	TRBV30	TGTGCCTGGAGTGAGAAGGGACTAGCGGGAGATCTACGATCCTACAATGAGCAGTTCTTC	CAWSEKGLAGDLRSYNEQFF
.	.	TRBJ2-6	TRBV27	TGTGCCAGCAGTTTACACACCGGATGGGACTCTGGGGCCAACGTCCTGACTTTC	CASSLHTGWDSGANVLTF
.	many	TRBJ1-1	TRBV4-3	TGCGCCAGCAGCCAAGAACCACGGAGGATGACTGAAGCTTTCTTT	CASSQEPRRMTEAFF
.	once	TRBJ1-4	TRBV25-1	TGTGCCAGCAGTGAATCTGGGGACCCTAATGAAAAACTGTTTTTT	CASSESGDPNEKLFF
.	many	TRBJ1-3	TRBV15	TGTGCCACCAGCAGAGATCGAAGTTGGGGGCAGGGAAACACCATATATTTT	CATSRDRSWGQGNTIYF
.	few	TRBJ2-1	TRBV7-2	TGTGCCAGCAGCTTAGCCCACGGGGTCCCCTCCTACAATGAGCAGTTCTTC	CASSLAHGVPSYNEQFF
TRBD1	many	TRBJ2-3	TRBV6-2/TRBV6-3	TGTGCCAGCAGTGAAGTTCCAGGGGGCATAGATACGCAGTATTTT	CASSEVPGGIDTQYF
.	once	TRBJ1-5	TRBV20-1	TGCAGTGCTAGAGCTGGTAGAGGGACATTTGGATCGCCCCAGCATTTT	CSARAGRGTFGSPQHF